One sample yielded the 5 T cell receptor beta chains listed below, sequenced in a study of blood T cell repertoires in COVID-19. Generated by immunoSEQ multiplex PCR, the TCRdb table keeps only in-frame clones and is missing some. The sample shows about 38,000 clones, about 82% of them seen only once. Sequences were obtained from peripheral blood. These receptors all come from a man aged 45-65 years with active COVID-19.

J is TRBJ2-7 and V is TRBV7-2, with 10 positions matching TRBD2. J lost 5 bases, V lost 5 bases, and 6 bases had no gene match. The length of the CDR3 is 14 residues. Germline V gene lookup returns CDR1 SGHTA and CDR2 FQGNSA. The CDR3 reads CASSPTSGVHEQYF. The CDR3 DNA follows: TGTGCCAGCAGCCCCACTAGCGGGGTCCACGAGCAGTACTTC.

The chain couples TRBV7-2 to TRBJ2-5; perhaps TRBD1 as D (6 bases). Trimming left V 4 bases short and J 5 bases short, with 17 bases between. This CDR3 has 15 residues. Germline-derived CDR1 and CDR2 are SGHTA and FQGNSA. CDR3 nucleotide sequence: TGTGCCAGCAGCTGGGACACCGGAGGCGTGGAGACCCAGTACTTC. This gives the protein CASSWDTGGVETQYF.

The V and J genes are TRBV5-1 and TRBJ2-3, with 8 bases lining up with TRBD2. Trimming cost V 0 bases and J 0 bases; bases outside gene matches: 12. The germline V gene encodes CDR1 SGHRS and CDR2 YFSETQ. The length of the CDR3 is 19 residues. The CDR3 DNA is TGCGCCAGCAGCTTGGCCCTAGGTGGCCTAGCGGGCAGCACAGATACGCAGTATTTT. Protein sequence: CASSLALGGLAGSTDTQYF.

This chain connects TRBV6-5 to TRBJ2-3; 8 bases map to TRBD1. J lost 5 bases, V lost 3 bases, and 7 bases had no gene match. This CDR3 is 15 amino acids long. In germline, CDR1 is MNHEY, CDR2 SVGAGI. The DNA of the CDR3 is TGTGCCAGCAGTTATTCCCAGGGGGCGGTAGATACGCAGTATTTT. It translates to CASSYSQGAVDTQYF.

The V gene is TRBV19, the J gene TRBJ1-2, with D perhaps TRBD1 (6 bases). With 7 bases removed from V and 6 bases from J, the gap between germline ends came to 12 bases. The CDR3 length is 12 residues. The V gene's germline CDR1 is LNHDA and CDR2 SQIVND (reference sequence). In nucleotides, the CDR3 is TGTGCCAGTAATAGCAGGGGAAATGGCTACACCTTC. Translated, it gives CASNSRGNGYTF.